There are many counts of the clone carrying this T cell receptor (beta chain). Its specificity is unknown. The investigators amplified TCR beta CDR3 regions from RNA transcripts. A set of HTBI primers served as the primers for a first-round RT-PCR of the TCR CDR3. TCRdb used MiXCR to reprocess the multiplex PCR reads, holding one entry per CDR3 protein. The sample contains around 500,000 distinct CDR3 sequences, approximately 15% of which appear only once. Graves' hyperthyroidism without ophthalmopathy progression within 18 months was termed stable. The sample comes from a study of T cells in Graves' hyperthyroidism and ophthalmopathy. Study outcomes and limitations: Peripheral blood also featured most of the thyroid clonotypes expanded above 0.001.

Sequenced: blood. This receptor was obtained from a woman aged 18-29 years with Graves' hyperthyroidism.

CDR3 nucleotide sequence: TGCGCCAGCAGCTTTAACTTAAACTACGAGCAGTACTTC. It encodes CASSFNLNYEQYF. The rearrangement links TRBV5-1 to TRBJ2-7; no definite D call. Germline assignment: CDR1 SGHRS and CDR2 YFSETQ. This CDR3 has 13 amino acids. V was shortened by 2 bases and J by 3 bases, with 9 bases between the two germline ends.